The clone carrying this T cell receptor beta chain was picked up a small number of times. PCR employed 60 Vbeta and 13 Jbeta primers. Measured with immunoSEQ multiplex PCR; TCRdb has only the in-frame clones, and not every one. The data hold about 150,000 clones, with less than 10% observed a single time. The data are from a study of cytomegalovirus exposure and HLA in healthy donors. Germline lookup yields CDR1 SGHTA and CDR2 FQGNSA. There are 18 residues in the CDR3. Trimming stripped 5 bases from V and 1 base from J, with 21 bases between. The specimen was PBMCs. The rearrangement joins TRBV7-2 to TRBJ2-4, with TRBD1 as a possible D gene (6 bases). The receptor comes from a male donor in good health and CMV-seronegative. CDR3 bases: TGTGCCAGCAGCAACACCTTACAGGGTGCCGGGGCCAAAAACATTCAGTACTTC. It specifies CASSNTLQGAGAKNIQYF. Looking up the rest from reference TRBV7-2 and TRBJ2-4 gives the full variable domain: GAGVSQSPSNKVTEKGKDVELRCDPISGHTALYWYRQSLGQGLEFLIYFQGNSAPDKSGLPSDRFSAERTGGSVSTLTIQRTQQEDSAVYLCASSNTLQGAGAKNIQYFGAGTRLSVL.